Listed below are T cell receptor beta chains from one sample, sequenced in a study of blood T cell repertoires in COVID-19. Method: immunoSEQ multiplex PCR; TCRdb's copy keeps in-frame clones and lacks some. The table lists about 250,000 clones, 88% of them singletons. Input material: peripheral blood. These receptor sequences come from a woman aged 25 to 45 with COVID-19, enrolled during active disease. Each CDR3 is given with its conserved first and last residue. Each record gives: V gene, clone size, D gene, J gene, CDR3 DNA, CDR3 protein. The D gene is left open where the match is weak. For some rows the clone size is stated as once, few or many, or as a class when expanded; others skip it.

v_gene: TRBV7-8; abundance: NA; d_gene: TRBD1; j_gene: TRBJ1-2; CDR3nt: TGTGCCAGCAGCTTGGACAGGGGTGGCTATGGCTACACCTTC; CDR3aa: CASSLDRGGYGYTF
v_gene: TRBV4-3; abundance: NA; d_gene: TRBD2; j_gene: TRBJ2-7; CDR3nt: TGCGCCAGCAGCCAAGGCCCGCTAGCGGGGTTAGCCGGCGAGCAGTACTTC; CDR3aa: CASSQGPLAGLAGEQYF
v_gene: TRBV5-8; abundance: NA; d_gene: NA; j_gene: TRBJ2-7; CDR3nt: TGTGCCAGCAGCTTGATTAGGAGCTCCTACGAGCAGTACTTC; CDR3aa: CASSLIRSSYEQYF
v_gene: TRBV10-3; abundance: NA; d_gene: NA; j_gene: TRBJ2-2; CDR3nt: TGTGCCATCAGTGCTGGCAGAAGTAACACCGGGGAGCTGTTTTTT; CDR3aa: CAISAGRSNTGELFF
v_gene: TRBV12-3/TRBV12-4; abundance: NA; d_gene: TRBD2; j_gene: TRBJ2-3; CDR3nt: TGTGCCAGTAGGACTAGCGGGACAGATACGCAGTATTTT; CDR3aa: CASRTSGTDTQYF
v_gene: TRBV5-4; abundance: few; d_gene: NA; j_gene: TRBJ2-1; CDR3nt: TGTGCCAGCAGACTTGCAGGGAACAATGAGCAGTTCTTC; CDR3aa: CASRLAGNNEQFF
v_gene: TRBV4-3; abundance: NA; d_gene: NA; j_gene: TRBJ1-2; CDR3nt: TGCGCCAGCAGTCAAACTGCAGGGCAGAACGATGGCTACACCTTC; CDR3aa: CASSQTAGQNDGYTF
v_gene: TRBV27; abundance: NA; d_gene: NA; j_gene: TRBJ1-2; CDR3nt: TGTGCCAGCAGTTCTACCCCAACAGGGTCCCATGGCTACACCTTC; CDR3aa: CASSSTPTGSHGYTF
v_gene: TRBV6-5; abundance: once; d_gene: NA; j_gene: TRBJ1-4; CDR3nt: TGTGCCAGCAGCCGCAGGCGGGAAGTAAAACTGTTTTTT; CDR3aa: CASSRRREVKLFF
v_gene: TRBV5-4; abundance: NA; d_gene: NA; j_gene: TRBJ2-7; CDR3nt: TGTGCCAGCAGCTGGGGCCGGGACGAGCAGTACTTC; CDR3aa: CASSWGRDEQYF
v_gene: TRBV18; abundance: NA; d_gene: NA; j_gene: TRBJ1-1; CDR3nt: TGTGCCAGCTCCGGGGGATGGGACACTGAAGCTTTCTTT; CDR3aa: CASSGGWDTEAFF
v_gene: TRBV5-1; abundance: NA; d_gene: TRBD1; j_gene: TRBJ1-2; CDR3nt: TGCGCCAGCAGCTTGGAGAGTACAGGGGATTTGTGGTATGGCTACACCTTC; CDR3aa: CASSLESTGDLWYGYTF
v_gene: TRBV25-1; abundance: NA; d_gene: TRBD1; j_gene: TRBJ2-7; CDR3nt: TGTGCCAGCGAGGGGGACAGCTCCTACGAGCAGTACTTC; CDR3aa: CASEGDSSYEQYF
v_gene: TRBV29-1; abundance: NA; d_gene: TRBD1; j_gene: TRBJ2-7; CDR3nt: TGCAGCGGACAGGGGGCGCTTTATGACGAGCAGTACTTC; CDR3aa: CSGQGALYDEQYF
v_gene: TRBV5-4; abundance: NA; d_gene: TRBD2; j_gene: TRBJ2-1; CDR3nt: TGTGCCAGCAGCCCCTCGGGGGGCGGGGGGGCCAGTGAGCAGTTCTTC; CDR3aa: CASSPSGGGGASEQFF
v_gene: TRBV5-1; abundance: NA; d_gene: NA; j_gene: TRBJ1-2; CDR3nt: TGCGCCAGCAGCGGAACAGGGTTTACCACCTATGGCTACACCTTC; CDR3aa: CASSGTGFTTYGYTF
v_gene: TRBV28; abundance: NA; d_gene: TRBD1; j_gene: TRBJ1-1; CDR3nt: TGTGCCAGCAGTTTACTCCGAGGACAGGGGGTGGACCCTGGAGCTTTCTTT; CDR3aa: CASSLLRGQGVDPGAFF
v_gene: TRBV2; abundance: NA; d_gene: NA; j_gene: TRBJ2-7; CDR3nt: TGTGCCAGCAGTGAACTCGGTCCCTCCTACGAGCAGTACTTC; CDR3aa: CASSELGPSYEQYF
v_gene: TRBV6-5; abundance: once; d_gene: NA; j_gene: TRBJ1-2; CDR3nt: TGTGCCAGCAGGACCCCCAGGGGTTTTGAGGGCTACACCTTC; CDR3aa: CASRTPRGFEGYTF
v_gene: TRBV7-8; abundance: NA; d_gene: NA; j_gene: TRBJ2-1; CDR3nt: TGTGCCAGCAGCAGGAGAGGGAGCCCGGCCCAGTTCTTC; CDR3aa: CASSRRGSPAQFF
v_gene: TRBV11-2; abundance: NA; d_gene: TRBD2; j_gene: TRBJ2-3; CDR3nt: TGTGCCAGCAGCTTCGGGGGGTTTGACACAGATACGCAGTATTTT; CDR3aa: CASSFGGFDTDTQYF
v_gene: TRBV30; abundance: NA; d_gene: NA; j_gene: TRBJ1-5; CDR3nt: TGTGCCTGGGAACCTGGGGGGGGAGGGCAGCCCCAGCATTTT; CDR3aa: CAWEPGGGGQPQHF
v_gene: TRBV23-1; abundance: NA; d_gene: NA; j_gene: TRBJ1-2; CDR3nt: TGCGCCACCCGGGGGGAGGGCTACACCTTC; CDR3aa: CATRGEGYTF
v_gene: TRBV5-6; abundance: NA; d_gene: NA; j_gene: TRBJ2-7; CDR3nt: TGTGCCAGCAGCAGAGACAGCTCTACGAGTAGTGTGTGTCACTTC; CDR3aa: CASSRDSSTSSVCHF
v_gene: TRBV11-3; abundance: NA; d_gene: NA; j_gene: TRBJ2-1; CDR3nt: TGTGCCAGCAGCGTGACACTTTTCTCCTACAATGAGCAGTTCTTC; CDR3aa: CASSVTLFSYNEQFF
v_gene: TRBV24-1; abundance: NA; d_gene: NA; j_gene: TRBJ2-2; CDR3nt: TGTGCCACCACCCCGTCTGAGGCCGGGGAGCTGTTTTTT; CDR3aa: CATTPSEAGELFF
v_gene: TRBV28; abundance: NA; d_gene: TRBD1; j_gene: TRBJ1-3; CDR3nt: TGTGCCAGCAGTTTCCGACAGGGGGCCATTGGAAACACCATATATTTT; CDR3aa: CASSFRQGAIGNTIYF
v_gene: TRBV4-3; abundance: once; d_gene: NA; j_gene: TRBJ1-2; CDR3nt: TGCGCCAGCAGCCAAGAGTTTAGTCAGGGAAACTATGGCTACACCTTC; CDR3aa: CASSQEFSQGNYGYTF
v_gene: TRBV5-1; abundance: NA; d_gene: NA; j_gene: TRBJ2-3; CDR3nt: TGCGCCAGCAGCTTGGAGCAGGCTAGCACAGATACGCAGTATTTT; CDR3aa: CASSLEQASTDTQYF